The 18 T cell receptor beta chains presented below share a single source sample, sequenced in a study of T cells in Graves' hyperthyroidism and ophthalmopathy. Amplification of TCR beta CDR3 regions was performed using RNA transcripts as template. HTBI primers were employed in a first-round RT-PCR of the TCR CDR3. TCRdb ran MiXCR on the multiplex PCR reads and lists one entry per CDR3 protein. The top ten clones hold roughly 17% of a sample with around 480,000 distinct CDR3 sequences, approximately 15% of them seen once. Sequenced sample: blood. The receptors were sampled from a woman aged 18 to 35 with Graves' hyperthyroidism.

This clonotype was counted at least ten times. One end of the junction fails to match germline, which may point to a read error. The chain carries TRBV27 and TRBJ2-1; TRBD2 aligns across 14 bases. The CDR3 sequence is 14 residues long. Germline-derived CDR1 and CDR2 are MNHEY and SMNVEV (reference sequence). The CDR3 is CASRGLAGVSGPVF. The CDR3 coding sequence is TGTGCCAGCAGGGGACTAGCGGGAGTTTCTGGGCCTGTCTTC.

This clonotype showed up just a few times. The rearrangement uses TRBV19 and TRBJ2-7; 10 bases map to TRBD1. With V trimmed by 5 bases and J by 2 bases, 6 bases remained unmatched. Germline values: CDR1 LNHDA, CDR2 SQIVND (reference sequence). This CDR3 region has 15 residues. CDR3 sequence reads: CASSFGTGDAYEQYV. CDR3 nucleotide sequence: TGTGCCAGTAGTTTCGGGACAGGGGACGCCTACGAGCAGTACGTC.

This chain joins TRBV19 and TRBJ2-7; D might be TRBD1 (5 bases). This CDR3 has 11 amino acids. The germline CDR1 and CDR2 sequences are LNHDA and SQIVND (reference sequence). V shed 10 bases and J shed 3 bases, with 10 bases lying between them. Written as DNA, the CDR3 is TGTGCCACCCAAGGGGTCTACGAGCAGTACTTC. It translates to CATQGVYEQYF.

At least ten counts were recorded for this clonotype. V usage is TRBV28 and J usage is TRBJ1-2; the D gene is possibly TRBD1 (5 bases). Trimming stripped 2 bases from V and 8 bases from J, with 15 bases between. CDR1 and CDR2 (germline): MDHEN, SYDVKM. This CDR3 has 14 amino acids. The CDR3 spells CASSLHTGPRGYTF. CDR3 bases: TGTGCCAGCAGTTTACATACAGGACCCCGGGGCTACACCTTC.

Details on this clonotype: This could be a read error, since a much larger clone is one nucleotide away. This chain uses TRBV4-1 with TRBJ1-5; maybe TRBD1 (6 bases). This CDR3 is built from 15 residues. V dropped 3 bases and J dropped 6 bases, with 15 bases sitting between them. CDR1 is MGHRA and CDR2 is YSYEKL in the germline V gene. CDR3: CASSHSDRLSQPQHF. The CDR3 DNA is TGCGCCAGCAGCCACAGTGACAGGCTCAGTCAGCCCCAGCATTTT.

This rearrangement joins TRBV10-1 to TRBJ2-7; D possibly uses TRBD1 or TRBD2 (5 bases each). V was pared by 6 bases and J by 4 bases, with 16 bases between. There are 14 residues in the CDR3. CDR1 is WNHNN and CDR2 is SYGVQD in the germline V gene (reference sequence). The CDR3 region has the DNA TGCGCCAGCAGCCCGTCCCGGGACGGTTACGAGCAGTACTTC. Translating it yields CASSPSRDGYEQYF.

The chain carries TRBV4-1 and TRBJ2-1; 11 nucleotides agree with TRBD2. V lost 3 bases to trimming and J lost 4 bases; unmatched junction nucleotides: 5. The CDR3 contains 16 residues. Looked up from germline, CDR1 is MGHRA and CDR2 is YSYEKL. The CDR3 reads CASSQSGTSGYNEQFF. The CDR3 DNA follows: TGCGCCAGCAGCCAGTCCGGGACTAGCGGTTACAATGAGCAGTTCTTC.

This clonotype was observed many times. The V call is TRBV6-1, the J call TRBJ2-3, with TRBD2 identical over 8 bases. Germline CDR1 is MNHNS and CDR2 is SASEGT. This CDR3 contains 15 residues. The J segment lost 6 bases and the V segment lost 4 bases, leaving 9 bases of the junction unmatched. For the CDR3, the DNA is TGTGCCAGCAGTGCCCCCTGGGGCGGGAGGGATACGCAGTATTTT. Its translation: CASSAPWGGRDTQYF.

This clonotype showed up just a few times. The chain is built from TRBV4-1 and TRBJ2-1, with TRBD2 identical over 10 bases. The junction had 7 bases not matched to a gene; V was cut back by 0 bases and J by 5 bases. CDR3 length: 17 residues. CDR1 is MGHRA and CDR2 is YSYEKL in the germline V gene. The CDR3 nucleotides are TGCGCCAGCAGCCAAGATCCTGGGACTAGCGACGACAATGAGCAGTTCTTC. Protein: CASSQDPGTSDDNEQFF.

A single count supports this clonotype. The chain employs TRBV5-1 and TRBJ2-5; 10 bases agree with TRBD1. V was clipped by 4 bases and J by 10 bases; unmatched bases: 13. CDR3 length: 15 amino acids. Germline CDR1 SGHRS, CDR2 YFSETQ. CDR3 loop: CASSATGGGLIDQYF. CDR3 DNA: TGCGCCAGCAGCGCGACAGGGGGCGGCCTAATAGACCAGTACTTC.

The sample holds many counts of this clonotype. The rearrangement uses TRBV19 and TRBJ1-1; 7 bases line up with TRBD1. The germline V gene encodes CDR1 LNHDA and CDR2 SQIVND (reference sequence). The CDR3 has 15 amino acids. Trimming at V came to 6 bases and at J to 2 bases, leaving 9 bases not matched to a gene. CDR3 protein: CASSVDPGGNTEAFF. The CDR3 region has the DNA TGTGCCAGTAGCGTCGATCCAGGGGGAAACACTGAAGCTTTCTTT.

This clonotype was seen repeatedly, ten times or more. The chain couples TRBV5-1 to TRBJ2-5; D call uncertain. The CDR3 loop spans 13 amino acids. CDR1 is SGHRS and CDR2 is YFSETQ in the germline V gene. Trimming stripped 2 bases from V and 2 bases from J, with 7 bases between. CDR3 nucleotides: TGCGCCAGCAGCTTAACTTCTCAAGAGACCCAGTACTTC. Its translation is CASSLTSQETQYF.

This clonotype was picked up many times. V gene TRBV9 combines with J gene TRBJ1-1, with TRBD1 matching 8 bases. From germline, CDR1 is SGDLS and CDR2 YYNGEE. The CDR3 spans 13 residues. The trim removed 4 bases at V and 5 bases at J, leaving 4 bases unmatched. This CDR3 is CASSSRGQTEAFF. In nucleotides, the CDR3 is TGTGCCAGCAGCAGCAGGGGGCAAACTGAAGCTTTCTTT.

This clonotype was recorded a few times. The chain has TRBV19 and TRBJ1-5; D is perhaps TRBD1 (6 bases). Trimming stripped 3 bases from V and 4 bases from J, with 22 bases between. This CDR3 is built from 18 residues. The V gene's germline CDR1 is LNHDA and CDR2 SQIVND (reference sequence). CDR3 DNA: TGTGCCAGTAGTATCGGGACCGTCGGGGGGGCCTATAATCAGCCCCAGCATTTT. As protein: CASSIGTVGGAYNQPQHF.

The rearrangement joins TRBV27 to TRBJ1-5; maybe TRBD1 (6 bases). The CDR3 spans 16 residues. CDR1 and CDR2 (germline): MNHEY, SMNVEV (reference sequence). The ends were cut back, 5 bases at V and 0 bases at J, with 14 bases in the middle. The CDR3 is CASSETGPYSNQPQHF. In DNA, the CDR3 is TGTGCCAGCAGTGAAACAGGGCCGTATAGCAATCAGCCCCAGCATTTT.

This clonotype was seen ten or more times. This sequence joins TRBV12-3 or TRBV12-4 and TRBJ2-1; D gene uncertain. CDR3 length: 12 residues. The germline V and J ends were trimmed by 5 bases and 7 bases, with 9 bases remaining between them. The CDR3 loop is CASSPVGNEQFF. Written as DNA, the CDR3 is TGTGCCAGCAGTCCAGTTGGGAATGAGCAGTTCTTC.

This clonotype was detected ten times or more. CDR3 in amino acids: CASTLGGGAIWGYTF. DNA of the CDR3: TGTGCTAGTACCCTTGGTGGGGGGGCAATATGGGGCTACACCTTC. V gene TRBV12-5 combines with J gene TRBJ1-2, with TRBD1 as a possible D gene (6 bases). The CDR3 is 15 residues long. V was pared by 8 bases and J by 8 bases, with 24 bases between. Germline lookup yields CDR1 LGHNT and CDR2 FRNRAP.

This clonotype was recorded a few times. This chain joins TRBV7-3 and TRBJ2-1, with 9 bases fitting TRBD1. CDR1 SGHTA and CDR2 FQGTGA come from the germline V gene. With V trimmed by 2 bases and J by 2 bases, 7 bases remained unmatched. This CDR3 contains 17 residues. The CDR3 coding sequence is TGTGCCAGCAGCTTATTCGGGACAGGGATTACCTACAATGAGCAGTTCTTC. This encodes CASSLFGTGITYNEQFF.